The TCR beta chain described here comes from a study of control samples from healthy donors and cancer patients. The CDR3 spans 13 residues. V was clipped by 6 bases and J by 10 bases, with 16 bases between them. The germline V gene has CDR1 MNHEY and CDR2 SVGAGI. Method: immunoSEQ multiplex PCR; TCRdb's copy keeps in-frame clones and lacks some. This table holds about 69,000 clones, roughly 80% found once. Sequenced material: PBMCs. The chain combines TRBV6-5 with TRBJ1-3, with D perhaps TRBD1 (5 bases). The receptor's source is a woman between 50 and 59 years old with lung cancer. The CDR3 DNA reads TGTGCCAGCAGATCGGGAAGGGGCGAGACCATATATTTT. Translating it yields CASRSGRGETIYF.